Listed here is a single TCR beta chain. Its matching antigen is unknown. These data originate in a study of cytomegalovirus exposure and HLA in healthy donors. Study context: Samples from HLA-typed donors yielded about 80 million unique TCRs in an early data release. Whole-study findings and limits: Productive status was seen about 87% or about 30% of the time for most TCR beta V segments in an earlier analysis.

CDR1 SEHNR and CDR2 FQNEAQ come from the germline V gene (reference sequence). CDR3 length: 15 amino acids. J was trimmed by 3 bases and V by 3 bases; bases with no gene match: 4. 13 Jbeta primers and 60 Vbeta primers were used for the PCR. Libraries were prepared by immunoSEQ multiplex PCR; TCRdb keeps only in-frame clonotypes and omits some of them. The sample contains 170,000 or so clones, 80% of which appear only once. Material: PBMCs. This sequence was found in a man aged 25-45 years in good health and CMV-seropositive. This chain links TRBV7-9 with TRBJ1-4; 7 positions agree with TRBD1. CDR3 sequence reads: CASSFRQGSNEKLFF. CDR3 nucleotides: TGTGCCAGCAGCTTCAGACAGGGCTCTAATGAAAAACTGTTTTTT. Full variable domain (rest looked up from reference TRBV7-9 and TRBJ1-4): DTGVSQNPRHKITKRGQNVTFRCDPISEHNRLYWYRQTLGQGPEFLTYFQNEAQLEKSRLLSDRFSAERPKGSFSTLEIQRTEQGDSAMYLCASSFRQGSNEKLFFGSGTQLSVL.